This T cell receptor beta chain was identified in a study of T cell changes during pregnancy in multiple sclerosis. Trimming took 3 bases from V and 7 from J, leaving 12 bases between them. The CDR3 consists of 14 residues. In germline, CDR1 is MNHNS, CDR2 SASEGT. Using immunoSEQ multiplex PCR, the repertoire was profiled, and TCRdb retains in-frame clones only, with some absent. Of approximately 88,000 clones in the sample, around 96% were seen once. This clone was seen a few times. The starting material was peripheral blood, obtained in the second trimester of pregnancy. The chain is built from TRBV6-1 and TRBJ2-2; tentative D call: TRBD1 (6 bases). The sequence came from a female donor with multiple sclerosis, enrolled in a pregnancy study. This CDR3 is CASSEVRGVGELFF. The CDR3 bases are TGTGCCAGCAGTGAGGTCAGGGGCGTCGGGGAGCTGTTTTTT.